This T cell receptor beta chain was observed in a study of T cell changes during pregnancy in multiple sclerosis. Germline CDR1 LNHNV, CDR2 YYDKDF (reference sequence). Germline trimming cut 0 bases from V and 4 bases from J; bases unmatched to any gene: 2. The CDR3 loop spans 15 amino acids. Clones were sequenced by immunoSEQ multiplex PCR, and TCRdb holds only the in-frame ones, with some missing. Altogether 45,000 to 50,000 clones are present, roughly 93% being singletons, with the ten largest covering approximately 0.41%. The chain employs TRBV15 and TRBJ1-3; TRBD1 matches at 8 bases. This TCR was recovered from a female donor in good health, enrolled as a control in a pregnancy study. Sequencing used CD4+ T cells from peripheral blood mononuclear cells, obtained in the second trimester of pregnancy. The CDR3 spells CATSRETGEGNTIYF. CDR3 nucleotides: TGTGCCACCAGCAGAGAGACAGGGGAGGGAAACACCATATATTTT.